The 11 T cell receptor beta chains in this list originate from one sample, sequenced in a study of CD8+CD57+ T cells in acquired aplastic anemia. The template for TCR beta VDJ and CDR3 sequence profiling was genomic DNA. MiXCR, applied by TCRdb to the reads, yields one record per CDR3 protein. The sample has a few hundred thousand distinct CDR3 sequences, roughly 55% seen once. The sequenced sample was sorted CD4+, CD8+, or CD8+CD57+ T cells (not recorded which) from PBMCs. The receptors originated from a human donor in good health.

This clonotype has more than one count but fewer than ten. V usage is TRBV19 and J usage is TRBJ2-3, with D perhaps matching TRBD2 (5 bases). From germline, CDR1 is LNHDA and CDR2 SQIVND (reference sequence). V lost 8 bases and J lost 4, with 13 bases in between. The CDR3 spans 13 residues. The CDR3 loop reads CASAPAGPDTQYF. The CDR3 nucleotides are TGTGCCAGTGCTCCCGCGGGTCCAGATACGCAGTATTTT.

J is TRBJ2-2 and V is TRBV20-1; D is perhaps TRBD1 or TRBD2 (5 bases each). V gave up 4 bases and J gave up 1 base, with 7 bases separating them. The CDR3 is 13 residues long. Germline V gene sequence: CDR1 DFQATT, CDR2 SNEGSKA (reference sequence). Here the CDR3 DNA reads TGCAGTGCTAAGGGACGGAACACCGGGGAGCTGTTTTTT. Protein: CSAKGRNTGELFF.

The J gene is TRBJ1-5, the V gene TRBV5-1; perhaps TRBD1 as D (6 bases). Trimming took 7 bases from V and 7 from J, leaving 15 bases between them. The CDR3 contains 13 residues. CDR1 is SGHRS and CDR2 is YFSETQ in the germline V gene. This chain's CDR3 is CASAGEIGQPQHF. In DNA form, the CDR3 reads TGCGCCAGCGCAGGGGAAATCGGCCAGCCCCAGCATTTT. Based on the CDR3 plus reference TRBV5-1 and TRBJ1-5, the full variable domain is KAGVTQTPRYLIKTRGQQVTLSCSPISGHRSVSWYQQTPGQGLQFLFEYFSETQRNKGNFPGRFSGRQFSNSRSEMNVSTLELGDSALYLCASAGEIGQPQHFGDGTRLSIL.

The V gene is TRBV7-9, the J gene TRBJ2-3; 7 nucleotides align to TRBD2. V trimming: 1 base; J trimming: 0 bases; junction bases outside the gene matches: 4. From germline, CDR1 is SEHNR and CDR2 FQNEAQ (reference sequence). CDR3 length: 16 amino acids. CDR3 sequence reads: CASSLGLRESTDTQYF. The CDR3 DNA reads TGTGCCAGCAGCTTAGGTTTGCGGGAGAGCACAGATACGCAGTATTTT.

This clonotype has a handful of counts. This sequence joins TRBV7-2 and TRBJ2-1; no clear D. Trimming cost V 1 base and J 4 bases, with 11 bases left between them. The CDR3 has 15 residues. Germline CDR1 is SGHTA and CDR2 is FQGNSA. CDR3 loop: CASSLDWGRYNEQFF. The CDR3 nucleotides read TGTGCCAGCAGCTTAGATTGGGGTAGGTACAATGAGCAGTTCTTC.

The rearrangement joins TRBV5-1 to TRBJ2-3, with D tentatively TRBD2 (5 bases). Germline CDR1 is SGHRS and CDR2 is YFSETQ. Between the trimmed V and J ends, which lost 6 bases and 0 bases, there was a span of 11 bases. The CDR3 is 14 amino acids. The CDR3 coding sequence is TGCGCCAGCACCCCGACTACTAGCACAGATACGCAGTATTTT. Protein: CASTPTTSTDTQYF.

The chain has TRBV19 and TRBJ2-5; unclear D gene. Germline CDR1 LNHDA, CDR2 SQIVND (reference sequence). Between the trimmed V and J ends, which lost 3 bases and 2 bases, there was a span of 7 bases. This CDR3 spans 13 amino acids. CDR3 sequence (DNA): TGTGCCAGTAGTATCGGCAGACAAGAGACCCAGTACTTC. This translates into CASSIGRQETQYF. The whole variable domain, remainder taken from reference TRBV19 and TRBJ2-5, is DGGITQSPKYLFRKEGQNVTLSCEQNLNHDAMYWYRQDPGQGLRLIYYSQIVNDFQKGDIAEGYSVSREKKESFPLTVTSAQKNPTAFYLCASSIGRQETQYFGPGTRLLVL.

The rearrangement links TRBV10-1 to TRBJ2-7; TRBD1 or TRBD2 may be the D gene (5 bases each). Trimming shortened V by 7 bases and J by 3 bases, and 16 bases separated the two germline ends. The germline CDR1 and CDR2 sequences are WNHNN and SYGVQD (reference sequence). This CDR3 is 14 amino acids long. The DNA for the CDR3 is TGCGCCAGCAACCTCCGGGACGGAGACTACGAGCAGTACTTC. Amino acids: CASNLRDGDYEQYF.

CDR3 residues: CAIRSGTESYEQYF. The DNA for the CDR3 is TGTGCCATCAGATCCGGGACAGAGTCCTACGAGCAGTACTTC. The V gene is TRBV10-3, the J gene TRBJ2-7, with TRBD1 matching 7 bases. The CDR3 runs 14 residues. V dropped 6 bases and J dropped 1; count of bases not matched to a gene: 6. CDR1 is ENHRY, CDR2 SYGVKD, per germline.

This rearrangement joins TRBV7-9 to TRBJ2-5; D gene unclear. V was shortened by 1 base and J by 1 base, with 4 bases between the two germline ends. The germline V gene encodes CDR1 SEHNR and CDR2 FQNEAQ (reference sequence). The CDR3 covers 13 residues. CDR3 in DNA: TGTGCCAGCAGCTTAGAGGTCCAAGAGACCCAGTACTTC. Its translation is CASSLEVQETQYF.

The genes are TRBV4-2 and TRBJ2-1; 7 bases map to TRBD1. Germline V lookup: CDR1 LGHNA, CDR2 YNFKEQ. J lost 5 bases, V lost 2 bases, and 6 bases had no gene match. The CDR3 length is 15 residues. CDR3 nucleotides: TGTGCCAGCAGCCAACTCGACAGGGCCAACAATGAGCAGTTCTTC. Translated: CASSQLDRANNEQFF.